This TCR beta chain is drawn from a study of cytomegalovirus exposure and HLA in healthy donors. Across the study: Falling in the Caucasian-associated ancestry cluster were 80% to 90% of around 370 genotyped donors. Study-wide results and limits: In a later analysis, across HLA loci, associated TCR counts were highest for DRB1, lowest for HLA-C.

Points on this clone: The antigen is undetermined.

Both 60 Vbeta primers and 13 Jbeta primers went into the PCR. In the original analysis: Tens of millions of unique TCR beta chains, roughly 10 million shared, were counted in a later analysis. Measured with immunoSEQ multiplex PCR; TCRdb has only the in-frame clones, and not every one. For V, J and clone size, that table is used; D and trimming come from the DNA. The sample includes 100,000 to 150,000 clones, approximately 78% seen only once; the top ten take more than 1.5%. The CDR3 covers 15 residues. V shed 2 bases and J shed 8 bases, with 15 bases lying between them. In germline, CDR1 is SGHVS, CDR2 FQNEAQ.

What was sequenced was PBMCs. This clonotype was obtained from a man aged 35 to 55 in good health and CMV-seronegative. The gene calls are TRBV7-8 and TRBJ1-4; possibly TRBD1 for D (5 bases). CDR3 sequence (DNA): TGTGCCAGCAGCTTAACTCGGCAGGGCTACGAAAAACTGTTTTTT. Translation gives CASSLTRQGYEKLFF.